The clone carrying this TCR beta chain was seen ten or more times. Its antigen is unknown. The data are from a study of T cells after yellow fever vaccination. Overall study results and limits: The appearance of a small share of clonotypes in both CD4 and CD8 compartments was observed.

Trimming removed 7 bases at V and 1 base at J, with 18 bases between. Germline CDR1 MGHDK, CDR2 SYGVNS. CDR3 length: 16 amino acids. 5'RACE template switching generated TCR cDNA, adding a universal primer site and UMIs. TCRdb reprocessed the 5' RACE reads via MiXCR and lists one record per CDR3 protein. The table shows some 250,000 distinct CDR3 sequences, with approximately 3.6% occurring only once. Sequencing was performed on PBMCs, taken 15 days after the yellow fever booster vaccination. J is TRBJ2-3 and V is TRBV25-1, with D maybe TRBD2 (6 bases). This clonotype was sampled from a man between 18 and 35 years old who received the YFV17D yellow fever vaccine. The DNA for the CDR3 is TGTGCCAGCACCCGTGCTCGGGACTGGCGCACAGATACGCAGTATTTT. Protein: CASTRARDWRTDTQYF.